The next 13 T cell receptor beta chains were all read from a single sample in a study of shared clonotypes between healthy human individuals. Assay: immunoSEQ multiplex PCR; the TCRdb copy retains only in-frame clones and omits some. The table includes about 490,000 clones, roughly 85% detected once. Sequencing used PBMCs. Receptor source: a middle-aged woman in good health. Some clones in this sample may be carry-over from other donors' samples.

V usage is TRBV7-8 and J usage is TRBJ2-2; D perhaps matches TRBD2 (6 bases). The germline V gene encodes CDR1 SGHVS and CDR2 FQNEAQ. Trimming pared 2 bases from V and 7 bases from J, leaving 14 bases between. The CDR3 runs to 15 residues. In DNA, the CDR3 is TGTGCCAGCAGCTTAAGGGCGGGATTGATCGGGGAGCTGTTTTTT. Its translation is CASSLRAGLIGELFF.

The V and J genes are TRBV28 and TRBJ1-6, with D unclear. CDR1 MDHEN and CDR2 SYDVKM come from the germline V gene. Trimming left V 6 bases short and J 1 base short, with 13 bases between. The CDR3 is made up of 16 amino acids. The DNA for the CDR3 is TGTGCCAGCAGCCAACACCGGGATTCCTATAATTCACCCCTCCACTTT. Its protein is CASSQHRDSYNSPLHF.

The gene calls are TRBV19 and TRBJ2-3; D perhaps matches TRBD2 (6 bases). V was shortened by 1 base and J by 2 bases, with 10 bases between the two germline ends. This CDR3 contains 15 residues. The germline CDR1 and CDR2 sequences are LNHDA and SQIVND (reference sequence). DNA for the CDR3: TGTGCCAGTAGTATAGGACTAGGTCACACAGATACGCAGTATTTT. This gives the protein CASSIGLGHTDTQYF.

The V gene is TRBV7-3, the J gene TRBJ2-3; D is perhaps TRBD1 (5 bases). Germline loops: CDR1 SGHTA, CDR2 FQGTGA. The CDR3 has 15 amino acids. Trimming pared 6 bases from V and 1 base from J, leaving 14 bases between. CDR3 DNA: TGTGCCAGCAGTGCTGAGACCAGGGGCACAGATACGCAGTATTTT. This sequence encodes CASSAETRGTDTQYF.

The V gene is TRBV7-9, the J gene TRBJ2-7; tentatively, D is TRBD2 (7 bases). The CDR3 is made up of 14 amino acids. Germline V gene data show CDR1 as SEHNR and CDR2 as FQNEAQ (reference sequence). The V and J ends lost 5 bases and 6 bases respectively, with 17 bases between them. The CDR3 loop reads CASSAGGLTGEQYF. CDR3 nucleotide sequence: TGTGCCAGCAGCGCCGGGGGGCTCACCGGCGAGCAGTACTTC.

This clone has a single count. The chain uses TRBV6-1 and TRBJ1-4, with 7 bases lining up with TRBD1. The CDR3 is made up of 13 amino acids. Germline values: CDR1 MNHNS, CDR2 SASEGT. V lost 8 bases, J lost 8 bases, and 8 bases stayed unmatched. Here the CDR3 reads CASLTGSNEKLFF. The CDR3 DNA sequence: TGTGCCAGCCTGACAGGGTCGAACGAAAAACTGTTTTTT.

The chain recombines TRBV5-1 with TRBJ2-4; 9 bases agree with TRBD1. J lost 7 bases, V lost 4 bases, and 6 bases had no gene match. CDR1 SGHRS and CDR2 YFSETQ come from the germline V gene. The CDR3 has 14 amino acids. In DNA, the CDR3 is TGCGCCAGCAGCCCAGACAGGGGGAACAACATTCAGTACTTC. Protein product: CASSPDRGNNIQYF.

This chain uses TRBV6-5 with TRBJ2-7; 11 bases are a match to TRBD2. Germline-derived CDR1 and CDR2 are MNHEY and SVGAGI. J was trimmed by 2 bases and V by 6 bases; bases with no gene match: 6. This CDR3 has 15 amino acids. CDR3 sequence (DNA): TGTGCCAGCAGCTCGACTAGCGGGATTCCCTACGAGCAGTACTTC. This gives the protein CASSSTSGIPYEQYF.

The chain combines TRBV7-2 with TRBJ2-7, with 10 bases fitting TRBD2. The CDR3 is made up of 16 amino acids. Germline CDR1 is SGHTA and CDR2 is FQGNSA. V lost 1 base to trimming and J lost 2 bases; unmatched junction nucleotides: 5. The DNA of the CDR3 is TGTGCCAGCAGCTTAGTCCCTAGCGGGAGTCCCTACGAGCAGTACTTC. It specifies CASSLVPSGSPYEQYF. Combining the CDR3 with reference TRBV7-2 and TRBJ2-7 gives the whole variable domain GAGVSQSPSNKVTEKGKDVELRCDPISGHTALYWYRQSLGQGLEFLIYFQGNSAPDKSGLPSDRFSAERTGGSVSTLTIQRTQQEDSAVYLCASSLVPSGSPYEQYFGPGTRLTVT.

The chain employs TRBV6-4 and TRBJ2-3, with TRBD2 identical over 7 bases. V was clipped by 5 bases and J by 6 bases; unmatched bases: 11. This CDR3 contains 15 residues. Germline V gene data show CDR1 as MRHNA and CDR2 as SNTAGT. DNA for the CDR3: TGTGCCAGCAGTACGAGCGGGAAAGGGGCGGATACGCAGTATTTT. Translating gives CASSTSGKGADTQYF.

Note on this clone: The junction departs from germline at one end; a sequencing error may be responsible. Other nucleotide sequences from this sample produce the same CDR3. The chain is built from TRBV7-9 and TRBJ1-5; 7 nucleotides line up with TRBD1. Germline assignment: CDR1 SEHNR and CDR2 FQNEAQ (reference sequence). This CDR3 spans 14 amino acids. The CDR3 DNA reads TGTGCCAGAGCCGACAGGGAGCGTGGGGAGCCCCAGCACTTT. This gives the protein CARADRERGEPQHF.

J is TRBJ2-1 and V is TRBV18; 13 nucleotides line up with TRBD2. The CDR3 sequence is 16 residues long. CDR1 and CDR2 (germline): KGHSH, LQKENI. The V and J ends lost 4 bases and 7 bases, in that order; junction bases with no gene match: 7. The CDR3 DNA follows: TGTGCCAGCTCACGGACTAGCGGGAGCTGGGGGAATGAGCAGTTCTTC. Translated, it gives CASSRTSGSWGNEQFF.

As to this clone: This may arise from a read error, as a much more abundant clone is one base away. V and J are TRBV7-9 and TRBJ2-7, with TRBD1 matching over 9 bases. CDR1 is SEHNR and CDR2 is FQNEAQ in the germline V gene (reference sequence). After removal of 5 bases from V and 3 bases from J, the junction contained 2 bases not matched to a gene. The CDR3 consists of 13 residues. CDR3 nucleotides: TGTGCCAGCAGCCGGACAGGGGACTACGAGCAGTACTTC. It is translated as CASSRTGDYEQYF.